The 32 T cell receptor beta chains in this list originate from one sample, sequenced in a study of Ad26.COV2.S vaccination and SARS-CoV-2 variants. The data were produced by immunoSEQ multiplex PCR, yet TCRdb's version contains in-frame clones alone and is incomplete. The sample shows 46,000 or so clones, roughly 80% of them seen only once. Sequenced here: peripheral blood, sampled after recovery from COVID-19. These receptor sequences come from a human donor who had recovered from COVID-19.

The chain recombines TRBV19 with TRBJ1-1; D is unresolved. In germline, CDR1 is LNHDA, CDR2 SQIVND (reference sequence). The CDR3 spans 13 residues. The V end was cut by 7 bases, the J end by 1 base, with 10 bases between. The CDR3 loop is CASIRWGNTEAFF. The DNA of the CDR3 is TGTGCCAGTATTCGGTGGGGGAACACTGAAGCTTTCTTT.

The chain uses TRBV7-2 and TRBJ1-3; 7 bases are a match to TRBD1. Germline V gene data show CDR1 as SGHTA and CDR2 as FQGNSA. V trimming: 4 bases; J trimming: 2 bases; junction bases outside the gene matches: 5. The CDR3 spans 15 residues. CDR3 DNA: TGTGCCAGCAGCTCCCAGGGGGGAACTGGAAACACCATATATTTT. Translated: CASSSQGGTGNTIYF.

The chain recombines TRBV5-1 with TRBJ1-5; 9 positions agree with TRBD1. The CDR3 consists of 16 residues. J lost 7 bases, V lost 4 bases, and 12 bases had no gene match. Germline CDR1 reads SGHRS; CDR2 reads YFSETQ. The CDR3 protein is CASSVGQGGMGQPQHF. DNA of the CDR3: TGCGCCAGCAGCGTGGGACAGGGAGGAATGGGACAGCCCCAGCATTTT.

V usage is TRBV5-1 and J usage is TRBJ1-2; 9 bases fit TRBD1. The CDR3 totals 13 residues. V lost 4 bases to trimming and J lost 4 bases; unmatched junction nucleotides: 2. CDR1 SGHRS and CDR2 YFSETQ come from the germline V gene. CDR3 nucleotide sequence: TGCGCCAGCAGCCCGGGACAGGGCTATGGCTACACCTTC. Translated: CASSPGQGYGYTF.

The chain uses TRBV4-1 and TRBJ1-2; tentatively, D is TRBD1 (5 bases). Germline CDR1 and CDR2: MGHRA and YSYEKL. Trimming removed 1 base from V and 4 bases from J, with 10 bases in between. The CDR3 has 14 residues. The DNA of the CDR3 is TGCGCCAGCAGCCAAGGGGGGAACCTCTATGGCTACACCTTC. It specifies CASSQGGNLYGYTF.

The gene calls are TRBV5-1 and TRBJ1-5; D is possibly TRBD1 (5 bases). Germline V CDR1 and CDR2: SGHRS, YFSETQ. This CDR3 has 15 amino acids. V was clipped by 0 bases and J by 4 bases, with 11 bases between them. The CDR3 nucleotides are TGCGCCAGCAGCTTGGCCGGGGCGGTTAATCAGCCCCAGCATTTT. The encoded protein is CASSLAGAVNQPQHF.

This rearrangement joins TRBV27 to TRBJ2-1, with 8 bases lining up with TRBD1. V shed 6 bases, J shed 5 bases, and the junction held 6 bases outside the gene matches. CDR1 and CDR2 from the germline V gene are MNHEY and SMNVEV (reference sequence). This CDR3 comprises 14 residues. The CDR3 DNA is TGTGCCAGCAGCGTGGGGACAGGCGACAATGAGCAGTTCTTC. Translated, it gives CASSVGTGDNEQFF.

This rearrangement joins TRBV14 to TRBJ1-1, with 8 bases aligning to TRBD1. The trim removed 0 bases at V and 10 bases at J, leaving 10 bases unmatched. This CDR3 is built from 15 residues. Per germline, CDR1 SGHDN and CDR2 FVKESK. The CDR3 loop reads CASSQEQGGAGGAFF. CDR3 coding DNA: TGTGCCAGCAGCCAAGAACAGGGGGGCGCGGGAGGAGCTTTCTTT.

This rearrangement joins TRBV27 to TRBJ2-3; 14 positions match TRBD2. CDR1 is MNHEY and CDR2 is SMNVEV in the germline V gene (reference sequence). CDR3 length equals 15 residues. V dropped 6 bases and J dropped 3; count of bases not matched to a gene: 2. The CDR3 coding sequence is TGTGCCAGCAGGGGACTAGCGGGAGCGACAGATACGCAGTATTTT. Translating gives CASRGLAGATDTQYF.

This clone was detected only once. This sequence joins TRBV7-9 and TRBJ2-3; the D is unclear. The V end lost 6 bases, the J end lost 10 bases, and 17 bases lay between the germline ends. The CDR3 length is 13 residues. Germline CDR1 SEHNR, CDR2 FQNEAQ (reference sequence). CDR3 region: CASSRTGKRAQYF. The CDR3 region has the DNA TGTGCCAGCAGTCGGACGGGCAAACGAGCGCAGTATTTT.

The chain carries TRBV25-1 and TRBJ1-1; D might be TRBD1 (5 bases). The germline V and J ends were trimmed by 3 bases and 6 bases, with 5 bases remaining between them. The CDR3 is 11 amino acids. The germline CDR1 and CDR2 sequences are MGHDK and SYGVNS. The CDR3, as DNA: TGTGCCAGCAGTGAGGGGCCTGAAGCTTTCTTT. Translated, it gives CASSEGPEAFF.

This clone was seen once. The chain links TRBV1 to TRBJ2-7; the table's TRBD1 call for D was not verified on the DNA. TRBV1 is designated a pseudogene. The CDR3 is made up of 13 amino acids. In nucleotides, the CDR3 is TGCACACGTCCCCCACAGCCGTGGTCCGAGCAGTACGTC. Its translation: CTRPPQPWSEQYV.

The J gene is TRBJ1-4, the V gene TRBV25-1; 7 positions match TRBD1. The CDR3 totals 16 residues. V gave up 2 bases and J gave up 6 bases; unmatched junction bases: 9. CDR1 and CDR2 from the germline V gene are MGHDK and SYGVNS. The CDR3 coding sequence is TGTGCCAGCAGTGAAAATTCACATGGGACAGATGAAAAACTGTTTTTT. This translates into CASSENSHGTDEKLFF.

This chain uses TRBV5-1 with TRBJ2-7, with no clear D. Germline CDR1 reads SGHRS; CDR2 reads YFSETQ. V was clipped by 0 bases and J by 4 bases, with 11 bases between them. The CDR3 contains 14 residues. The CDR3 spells CASSLAGEFYEQYF. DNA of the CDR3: TGCGCCAGCAGCTTGGCCGGCGAATTTTACGAGCAGTACTTC.

The CDR3 loop is CASSFGKDEQYV. CDR3 DNA: TGTGCCAGCAGCTTCGGTAAGGACGAGCAGTACGTC. The gene calls are TRBV5-6 and TRBJ2-7; D ambiguous. Germline lookup yields CDR1 SGHDT and CDR2 YYEEEE. The CDR3 length is 12 residues. V gave up 2 bases and J gave up 5 bases, with 8 bases separating them.

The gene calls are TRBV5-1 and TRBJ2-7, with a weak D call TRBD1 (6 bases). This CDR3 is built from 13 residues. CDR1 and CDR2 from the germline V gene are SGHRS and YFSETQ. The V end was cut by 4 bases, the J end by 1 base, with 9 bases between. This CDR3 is CASSPTGSYEQYF. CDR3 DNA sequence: TGCGCCAGCAGCCCGACAGGATCCTACGAGCAGTACTTC.

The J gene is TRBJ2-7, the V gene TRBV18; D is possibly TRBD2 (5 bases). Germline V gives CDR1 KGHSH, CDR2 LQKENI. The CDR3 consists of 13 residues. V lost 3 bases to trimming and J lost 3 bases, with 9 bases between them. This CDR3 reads CASSPPEVYEQYF. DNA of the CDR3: TGTGCCAGCTCACCGCCGGAGGTCTACGAGCAGTACTTC.

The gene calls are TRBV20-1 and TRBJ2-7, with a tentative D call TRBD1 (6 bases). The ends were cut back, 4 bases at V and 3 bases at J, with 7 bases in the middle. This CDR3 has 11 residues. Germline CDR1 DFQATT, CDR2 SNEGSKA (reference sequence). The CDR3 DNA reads TGCAGTGCTAAGGGGGACTACGAGCAGTACTTC. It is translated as CSAKGDYEQYF.

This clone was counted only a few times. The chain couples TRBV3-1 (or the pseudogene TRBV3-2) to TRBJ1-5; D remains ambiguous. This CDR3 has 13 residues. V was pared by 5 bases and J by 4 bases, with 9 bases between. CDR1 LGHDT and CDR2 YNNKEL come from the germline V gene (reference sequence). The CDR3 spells CASSAMFNQPQHF. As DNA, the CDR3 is TGTGCCAGCAGCGCGATGTTTAATCAGCCCCAGCATTTT.

CDR3 DNA: TGTGCCAGCAGCCGCGGGGGCTCCTACAATGAGCAGTTCTTC. The encoded protein is CASSRGGSYNEQFF. This rearrangement joins TRBV7-2 to TRBJ2-1; 7 positions agree with TRBD2. This CDR3 spans 14 amino acids. The V gene's germline CDR1 is SGHTA and CDR2 FQGNSA. With V trimmed by 5 bases and J by 0 bases, 1 base remained unmatched.

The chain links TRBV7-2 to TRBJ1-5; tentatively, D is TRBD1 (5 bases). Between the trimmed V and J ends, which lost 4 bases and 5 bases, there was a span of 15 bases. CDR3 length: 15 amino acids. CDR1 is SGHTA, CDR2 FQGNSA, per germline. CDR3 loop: CASSWSRGDYQPQHF. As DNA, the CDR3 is TGTGCCAGCAGCTGGAGCCGGGGCGACTATCAGCCCCAGCATTTT. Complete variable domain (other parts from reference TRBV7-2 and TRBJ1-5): GAGVSQSPSNKVTEKGKDVELRCDPISGHTALYWYRQSLGQGLEFLIYFQGNSAPDKSGLPSDRFSAERTGGSVSTLTIQRTQQEDSAVYLCASSWSRGDYQPQHFGDGTRLSIL.

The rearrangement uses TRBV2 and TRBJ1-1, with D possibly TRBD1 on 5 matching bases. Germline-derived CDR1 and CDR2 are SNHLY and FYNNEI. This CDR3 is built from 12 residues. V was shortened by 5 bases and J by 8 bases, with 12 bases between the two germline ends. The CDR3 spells CASSFGTVEAFF. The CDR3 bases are TGTGCCAGCAGTTTCGGGACGGTAGAAGCTTTCTTT.

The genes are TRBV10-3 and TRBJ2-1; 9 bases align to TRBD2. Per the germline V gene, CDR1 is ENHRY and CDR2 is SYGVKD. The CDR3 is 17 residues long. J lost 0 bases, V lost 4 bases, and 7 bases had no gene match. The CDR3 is CAISGAGGPSSYNEQFF. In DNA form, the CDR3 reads TGTGCCATCAGTGGAGCGGGGGGTCCAAGCTCCTACAATGAGCAGTTCTTC.

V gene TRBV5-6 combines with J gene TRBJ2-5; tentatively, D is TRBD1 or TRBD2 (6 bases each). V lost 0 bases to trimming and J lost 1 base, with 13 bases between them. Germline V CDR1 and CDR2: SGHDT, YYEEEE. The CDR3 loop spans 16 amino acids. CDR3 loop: CASSLAPKGGQETQYF. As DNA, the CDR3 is TGTGCCAGCAGCTTGGCGCCTAAGGGGGGCCAAGAGACCCAGTACTTC.

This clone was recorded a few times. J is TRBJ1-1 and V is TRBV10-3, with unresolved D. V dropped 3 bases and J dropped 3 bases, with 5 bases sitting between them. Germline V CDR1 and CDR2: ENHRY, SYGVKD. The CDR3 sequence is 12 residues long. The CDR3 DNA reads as TGTGCCATCAGTGAAGGATACACTGAAGCTTTCTTT. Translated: CAISEGYTEAFF.

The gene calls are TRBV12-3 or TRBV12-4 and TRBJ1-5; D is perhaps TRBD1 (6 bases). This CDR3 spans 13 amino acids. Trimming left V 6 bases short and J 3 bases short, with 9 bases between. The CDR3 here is CASSRTVNQPQHF. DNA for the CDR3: TGTGCCAGCAGCCGGACAGTCAATCAGCCCCAGCATTTT.

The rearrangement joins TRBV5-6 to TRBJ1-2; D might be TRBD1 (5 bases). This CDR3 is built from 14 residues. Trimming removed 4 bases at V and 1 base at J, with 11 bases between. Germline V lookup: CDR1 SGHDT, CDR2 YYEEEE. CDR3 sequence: CASSPGGRNYGYTF. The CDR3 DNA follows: TGTGCCAGCAGCCCCGGGGGTCGTAACTATGGCTACACCTTC.

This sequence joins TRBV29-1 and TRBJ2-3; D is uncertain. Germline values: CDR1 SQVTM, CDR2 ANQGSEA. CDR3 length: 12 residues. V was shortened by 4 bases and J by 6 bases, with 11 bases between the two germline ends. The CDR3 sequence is CSVGTSADTQYF. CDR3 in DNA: TGCAGCGTTGGGACCTCGGCCGATACGCAGTATTTT.

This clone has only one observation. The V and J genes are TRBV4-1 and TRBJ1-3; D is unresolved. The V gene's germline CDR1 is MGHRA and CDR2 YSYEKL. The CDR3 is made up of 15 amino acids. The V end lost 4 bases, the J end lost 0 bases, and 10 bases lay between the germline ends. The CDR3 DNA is TGCGCCAGCAGCCCTCTGGGCCTCTCTGGAAACACCATATATTTT. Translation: CASSPLGLSGNTIYF.

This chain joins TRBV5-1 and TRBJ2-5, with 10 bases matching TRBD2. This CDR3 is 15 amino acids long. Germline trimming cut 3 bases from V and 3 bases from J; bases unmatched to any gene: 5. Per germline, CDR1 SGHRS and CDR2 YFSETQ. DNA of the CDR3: TGCGCCAGCAGCTCAAGCGGGGGGGCTGAAGAGACCCAGTACTTC. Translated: CASSSSGGAEETQYF.

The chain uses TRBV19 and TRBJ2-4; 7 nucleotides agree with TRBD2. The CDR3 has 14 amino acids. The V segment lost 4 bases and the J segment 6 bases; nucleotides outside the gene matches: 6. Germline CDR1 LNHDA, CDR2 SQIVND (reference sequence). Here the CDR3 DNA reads TGTGCCAGTAGTAAACGGGGGGACCTAAACATTCAGTACTTC. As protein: CASSKRGDLNIQYF.

The CDR3: CASSLGQGAQETQYF. The CDR3 DNA sequence: TGTGCCAGCAGCTTGGGACAGGGTGCCCAAGAGACCCAGTACTTC. The chain combines TRBV11-2 with TRBJ2-5, with TRBD1 identical over 9 bases. V trimming: 3 bases; J trimming: 1 base; junction bases outside the gene matches: 3. CDR3 length equals 15 residues. CDR1 and CDR2 from the germline V gene are SGHAT and FQNNGV.